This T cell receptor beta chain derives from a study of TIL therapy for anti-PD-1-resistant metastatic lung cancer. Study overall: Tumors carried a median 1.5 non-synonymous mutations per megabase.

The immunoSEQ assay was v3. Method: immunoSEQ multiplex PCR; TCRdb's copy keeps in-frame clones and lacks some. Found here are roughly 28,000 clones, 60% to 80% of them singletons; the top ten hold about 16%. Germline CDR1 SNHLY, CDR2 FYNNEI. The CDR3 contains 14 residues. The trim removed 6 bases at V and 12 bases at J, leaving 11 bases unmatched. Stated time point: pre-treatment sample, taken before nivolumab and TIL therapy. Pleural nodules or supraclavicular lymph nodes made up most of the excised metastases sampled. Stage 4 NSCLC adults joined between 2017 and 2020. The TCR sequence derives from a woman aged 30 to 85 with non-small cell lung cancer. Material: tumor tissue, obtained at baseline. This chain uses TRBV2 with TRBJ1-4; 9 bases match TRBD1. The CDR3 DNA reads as TGTGCCAGCAGGAGGGGGACAGGGCCTATGGAACTGTTTTTT. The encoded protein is CASRRGTGPMELFF. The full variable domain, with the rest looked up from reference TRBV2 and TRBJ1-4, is EPEVTQTPSHQVTQMGQEVILRCVPISNHLYFYWYRQILGQKVEFLVSFYNNEISEKSEIFDDQFSVERPDGSNFTLKIRSTKLEDSAMYFCASRRGTGPMELFFGSGTQLSVL.